The source of this T cell receptor (beta chain) is a study of blood T cells in healthy people across ages. Each sample yielded at least 6 micrograms of PBMC total RNA. The CDR3 loop spans 16 amino acids. Germline trimming cut 5 bases from V and 6 bases from J; bases unmatched to any gene: 5. Germline values: CDR1 SGHAT, CDR2 FQDESV (reference sequence). Study-level points and caveats: Per million T cells, the diversity of TCR beta decreased roughly linearly as age advanced.

Points on this clonotype: Its specificity is not known.

Combining a sample-barcoded 5' primer with a J-beta primer mix, a second PCR ran for 7 to 11 cycles. Through a template-switch adaptor with 12 random nucleotides, each cDNA molecule received a tag. MiXCR, applied by TCRdb to the 5' RACE reads, yields one record per CDR3 protein. The sample carries about 570,000 distinct CDR3 sequences, 27% recorded once. The sequencing input was blood. The V gene is TRBV11-1, the J gene TRBJ2-3; 16 bases are a match to TRBD2. The sequence derives from a woman aged 70 to 79 in good health. CDR3 coding DNA: TGTGCCAGCAGCCACGGGACTAGCGGGGGGGCTGATACGCAGTATTTT. As protein: CASSHGTSGGADTQYF.